This TCR beta chain was identified in a study of beta chain features in type 1 diabetes. Study overall: Healthy donors, compared against patients, showed similar age, gender and cell yields. General study findings and limits: The similarity of naive, central memory and Treg TCRB repertoires appeared greater among patients than among healthy donors. All four CD4+ subsets of Type 1 diabetes patients contained TCRB CDR3s that were moderately but significantly shorter.

As to this clone: Its cognate antigen is unknown.

Reverse transcription of all isolated RNA meant that expressed TCRB transcripts were sequenced. Here immunoSEQ multiplex PCR was the method, and the copy in TCRdb shows in-frame clones only, minus some. Of hundreds of thousands of clones listed, about 14% were seen once; the top ten hold 6.7%. V dropped 5 bases and J dropped 4 bases, with 14 bases sitting between them. Germline CDR1 LNHDA, CDR2 SQIVND (reference sequence). The CDR3 contains 14 residues. Each of the CD4+ naive, central memory, regulatory and stem cell-like memory populations was sorted via CD45RO/CCR7/CD25/CD127/CD95/CD27. The sequence was obtained from a man aged 25 to 40 in good health. The sample taken for sequencing was central memory CD4+ T cells from blood. The J gene is TRBJ1-2, the V gene TRBV19; possibly TRBD1 for D (6 bases). CDR3 nucleotides: TGTGCCAGTAGTGAGAGCAGACAGGTCTATGGCTACACCTTC. Encoded protein: CASSESRQVYGYTF. Full variable domain (outside the CDR3, taken from reference TRBV19 and TRBJ1-2): DGGITQSPKYLFRKEGQNVTLSCEQNLNHDAMYWYRQDPGQGLRLIYYSQIVNDFQKGDIAEGYSVSREKKESFPLTVTSAQKNPTAFYLCASSESRQVYGYTFGSGTRLTVV.